One TCR beta chain is described in this entry. This clonotype was seen at least ten times. This clone's antigen is unknown. Within one base of it there is no much larger clone, and no base qualities were kept. Measured from the cysteine to the phenylalanine, the CDR3 is 17 residues long. The retained sequence is limited to the CDR3, 51 bases, with the frame set at the first base. V and J lose 0 bases and 6 bases, and a span of 20 bases separates them. CDR1 and CDR2 are drawn from the germline V gene (reference sequence): LNHNV, YYDKDF. Libraries were made using multiplex PCR. The data were produced on an Illumina HiSeq 4000. To build TCR beta libraries, CDR3 regions were amplified by Arm-PCR using iRepertoire HTBI primers. Before sequencing, the PCR products underwent gel purification. As for the authors' bioinformatics: Gene usage analysis of CDR3 amino acid clonotypes relied on the 60 or so TRBV and about 13 TRBJ segments identified across samples. COPE and FqMerger were used to merge the filtered high-quality paired reads into contigs. Contigs were aligned with BLAST to IMGT TRBV, TRBD and TRBJ reference genes, and CDR3 was defined per IMGT. Clonotypes above 0.1% frequency were classified as highly expanded clones. Repertoire diversity was measured by Shannon entropy, and V-J evenness by the Gini coefficient. A clonotype found in more than one individual was treated as public. Using fastp at Q25 and MiXCR, TCRdb reprocessed the public reads and kept productive beta chains. Rows matching on CDR3 protein sequence are summarized as one entry with the most common DNA and genes. Clone size and V and J calls follow TCRdb, not the original study. In this sample the table shows about 470,000 distinct CDR3 sequences, about 20% of which occur a single time. The ten biggest clones cover about 8.3% of the sample.

These data belong to a study of regulatory T cells in long-lasting Graves disease (dated by TCRdb to about 2021). In the study overall: Persistent Graves' disease was defined as antithyroid drug treatment for over 5 years with persistently positive TSH receptor autoantibodies. In the clinical cohort, patients with persistent Graves' disease had used antithyroid drugs for an average of roughly ten years. A total of roughly 35 samples were covered by TCR sequencing, comprising some 13 persistent and around 20 newly diagnosed Graves' disease patients. The study took place in China and was registered as a clinical trial. Persistent Graves' disease patients were compared with newly diagnosed Graves' disease patients by peripheral blood TCR sequencing and RNA sequencing. On the study overall, not on this receptor specifically: Persistent patients shared more public clonotypes among themselves (approximately 2,500) than newly diagnosed patients did (about 970). As a limitation, the authors acknowledged that the small sample size may reduce accuracy. Sequencing and analysis were restricted to the TCR beta chain. Compared with newly diagnosed patients, persistent Graves' disease patients had lower TCR Shannon entropy and fewer highly expanded clones, which suggests clonal expansion. Preferential use of TRBV28, TRBJ1-2 and TRBJ2-5 was observed in persistent disease, whereas TRBV20-1 and TRBJ2-1 were favored in newly diagnosed disease. The study examined only peripheral blood because the primary lesion, thyroid tissue, could not be accessed.

The time point label on this specimen signifies: persistent/refractory GD, antithyroid drugs over 5 years with positive TRAb. For both TCR sequencing and RNA sequencing, RNA was extracted from PBMCs using TRIzol. The diagnosis of Graves' disease followed American Thyroid Association guidelines. Patients were recruited from an endocrinology department in Xi'an, China. From each patient, 7.5 to 10 milliliters of peripheral blood was collected into an EDTA anticoagulant tube. Ficoll Paque Plus density gradient separation was used to isolate PBMCs, and no further T cell sorting was performed. An Agilent 2100 Bioanalyzer and agarose gel were used to check RNA quality, and a NanoDrop 2000 was used to measure RNA concentration.

The source was peripheral blood mononuclear cells (PBMCs), collected when the disease was refractory, from a patient treated with antithyroid drugs. The sequence came from a female donor with Graves disease. The rearrangement joined TRBV15 to TRBJ1-2; the D gene cannot be named for sure. The CDR3 loop reads CATSRDYAGYAVNGYTF. The DNA is TGTGCCACCAGCAGAGATTACGCTGGTTACGCCGTCAATGGCTACACCTTC.